The next 19 T cell receptor beta chains were all read from a single sample in a study of memory CD4+ T cells and cytomegalovirus serostatus. The table came from immunoSEQ multiplex PCR; TCRdb's copy has only in-frame clones and leaves some out. The sample holds about 44,000 clones, approximately 82% seen once. The sort gate was single viable CD3+CD4+CD8-CD45RO+ cells for memory CD4+ T cells. Sequencing was done on a sample of memory CD4+ T cells from blood. These receptor sequences come from an adult in good health and CMV-seronegative.

V gene TRBV7-2 combines with J gene TRBJ2-7, with 8 bases lining up with TRBD2. V dropped 1 base and J dropped 2; count of bases not matched to a gene: 10. Germline V gene sequence: CDR1 SGHTA, CDR2 FQGNSA. This CDR3 spans 17 amino acids. The CDR3 reads CASSLVVRGLAPYEQYF. The DNA of the CDR3 is TGTGCCAGCAGCTTAGTAGTTCGAGGACTAGCCCCCTACGAGCAGTACTTC.

This chain connects TRBV10-3 to TRBJ1-2; 12 nucleotides match TRBD1. V gave up 0 bases and J gave up 1 base; unmatched junction bases: 18. Germline CDR1 reads ENHRY; CDR2 reads SYGVKD. The CDR3 totals 22 residues. The CDR3 here is CAISESQADKGQGARGNYGYTF. The CDR3 DNA reads as TGTGCCATCAGTGAGTCCCAGGCCGACAAGGGACAGGGGGCTAGAGGTAACTATGGCTACACCTTC.

The V and J genes are TRBV28 and TRBJ1-5; TRBD1 matches 7 bases. J gave up 2 bases and V 5 bases, and 9 bases lay outside the gene matches. The CDR3 totals 16 residues. Germline V gene sequence: CDR1 MDHEN, CDR2 SYDVKM. This chain's CDR3 is CASSPTTGKGNQPQHF. The DNA of the CDR3 is TGTGCCAGCAGTCCCACGACAGGGAAGGGCAATCAGCCCCAGCATTTT.

This clone has just a few counts. The chain couples TRBV29-1 to TRBJ1-5; 9 positions match TRBD1. The V gene end was trimmed by 5 bases and the J gene end by 4 bases; junction bases not matched to a gene: 3. Germline CDR1 is SQVTM and CDR2 is ANQGSEA. The CDR3 is made up of 13 amino acids. The CDR3 spells CSVLDRGNQPQHF. CDR3 DNA: TGCAGCGTTTTGGACAGGGGTAATCAGCCCCAGCATTTT. The whole variable domain, remainder taken from reference TRBV29-1 and TRBJ1-5, is SAVISQKPSRDICQRGTSLTIQCQVDSQVTMMFWYRQQPGQSLTLIATANQGSEATYESGFVIDKFPISRPNLTFSTLTVSNMSPEDSSIYLCSVLDRGNQPQHFGDGTRLSIL.

The chain recombines TRBV11-3 with TRBJ2-7; TRBD2 matches at 10 bases. Germline V lookup: CDR1 SGHNT, CDR2 YENEEA. The CDR3 spans 14 residues. J lost 5 bases, V lost 3 bases, and 4 bases had no gene match. The CDR3 is CASSFGTSEHEQYF. Here the CDR3 DNA reads TGTGCCAGCAGCTTCGGGACTAGCGAACACGAGCAGTACTTC.

This chain links TRBV14 with TRBJ1-4; D is perhaps TRBD1 (5 bases). CDR1 is SGHDN, CDR2 FVKESK, per germline. The CDR3 has 15 amino acids. Trimming removed 1 base at V and 8 bases at J, with 14 bases between. This CDR3 is CASSQGGTVSEKLFF. CDR3 sequence (DNA): TGTGCCAGCAGCCAAGGAGGGACGGTGTCAGAAAAACTGTTTTTT.

This clone has just one count. The chain recombines TRBV5-1 with TRBJ1-1, with a possible D match to TRBD1 (5 bases). CDR3 length equals 14 residues. Germline CDR1 and CDR2: SGHRS and YFSETQ. V dropped 1 base and J dropped 1 base, with 8 bases sitting between them. The CDR3 loop reads CASSLTGSNTEAFF. The CDR3, as DNA: TGCGCCAGCAGCTTGACAGGATCGAACACTGAAGCTTTCTTT.

V usage is TRBV28 and J usage is TRBJ2-3; no clear D gene. The germline gives CDR1 MDHEN, CDR2 SYDVKM. This CDR3 has 16 amino acids. V lost 4 bases and J lost 3, with 17 bases in between. The DNA of the CDR3 is TGTGCCAGCAGTTATTATGAGACCGTAAATACAGATACGCAGTATTTT. This sequence encodes CASSYYETVNTDTQYF.

The genes are TRBV4-1 and TRBJ2-7, with 10 bases matching TRBD2. The CDR3 is made up of 17 amino acids. The V segment lost 3 bases and the J segment 4 bases; nucleotides outside the gene matches: 12. In germline, CDR1 is MGHRA, CDR2 YSYEKL. The CDR3 DNA follows: TGCGCCAGCAGCCACACCCCCCGGGCTAGCGGGGGATACGAGCAGTACTTC. Amino acids: CASSHTPRASGGYEQYF.

As to this clone: Sequence at one end of the junction differs from germline and may be a read error. The rearrangement joins TRBV7-7 to TRBJ2-3; D is unclear. Germline values: CDR1 SSHAT, CDR2 FNYEAQ (reference sequence). The CDR3 length is 14 residues. CDR3 nucleotides: TGTGCTAGCAGCCCTGCAGGAGCCCCAGATACGCAGTATTTT. As protein: CASSPAGAPDTQYF.

This chain joins TRBV29-1 and TRBJ1-1; D not certain. V lost 8 bases and J 0 bases, leaving 13 bases between the germline ends. CDR1 SQVTM and CDR2 ANQGSEA come from the germline V gene. The CDR3 has 13 amino acids. The CDR3 DNA reads as TGCAGCACCCTGGAGGGAGTGAACACTGAAGCTTTCTTT. Translated: CSTLEGVNTEAFF.

The genes are TRBV4-2 and TRBJ1-1; D remains ambiguous. This CDR3 is 15 amino acids long. V was pared by 1 base and J by 1 base, with 10 bases between. CDR1 and CDR2 (germline): LGHNA, YNFKEQ. The chain's CDR3 is CASSQVSAANTEAFF. DNA for the CDR3: TGTGCCAGCAGCCAAGTGTCGGCAGCGAACACTGAAGCTTTCTTT.

This clone occurred a few times. V gene TRBV2 combines with J gene TRBJ2-2; possible D gene TRBD2, 6 bases. CDR1 and CDR2 from the germline V gene are SNHLY and FYNNEI. The CDR3 is 13 residues long. Trimming took 5 bases from V and 6 from J, leaving 10 bases between them. The CDR3 is CASSTGSPGELFF. CDR3 in DNA: TGTGCCAGCAGTACCGGGAGCCCCGGGGAGCTGTTTTTT.

The genes are TRBV4-1 and TRBJ1-4; no definite D call. V was shortened by 1 base and J by 4 bases, with 16 bases between the two germline ends. The CDR3 contains 17 residues. Germline lookup yields CDR1 MGHRA and CDR2 YSYEKL. The DNA for the CDR3 is TGCGCCAGCAGCCAAGTGTCGAGGCCTGGCCTTAATGAAAAACTGTTTTTT. It translates to CASSQVSRPGLNEKLFF.

This clone has a handful of counts. The chain employs TRBV19 and TRBJ1-1; possible D gene TRBD1, 5 bases. This CDR3 has 14 amino acids. CDR1 and CDR2 (germline): LNHDA, SQIVND (reference sequence). V was clipped by 5 bases and J by 4 bases, with 14 bases between them. The DNA for the CDR3 is TGTGCCAGTAGTCCGGGACCGCTGCGCACTGAAGCTTTCTTT. It yields the protein CASSPGPLRTEAFF.

The V call is TRBV28, the J call TRBJ1-4; D unresolved. The CDR3 contains 14 residues. Germline-derived CDR1 and CDR2 are MDHEN and SYDVKM. V was pared by 1 base and J by 8 bases, with 11 bases between. The CDR3 sequence: CASSLSQNQEKLFF. The DNA for the CDR3 is TGTGCCAGCAGTTTATCCCAGAATCAAGAAAAACTGTTTTTT.

This clone was recorded only once. This rearrangement joins TRBV11-2 to TRBJ2-7, with D perhaps matching TRBD1 (6 bases). The CDR3 loop spans 17 amino acids. Germline V gives CDR1 SGHAT, CDR2 FQNNGV. Trimming took off 5 bases at V and 2 bases at J, with 22 bases between the two ends. CDR3 nucleotides: TGTGCCAGCAGCCAGCAGCTTAGGGGGTACATAACCTACGAGCAGTACTTC. As protein: CASSQQLRGYITYEQYF.

J is TRBJ1-5 and V is TRBV15, with 10 bases lining up with TRBD1. The CDR3 length is 15 residues. Germline CDR1 is LNHNV and CDR2 is YYDKDF (reference sequence). The ends lost 0 bases at V and 6 bases at J; junction bases unmatched: 2. CDR3 protein: CATSRDGTGVQPQHF. The CDR3 DNA reads as TGTGCCACCAGCAGAGATGGGACAGGGGTTCAGCCCCAGCATTTT.

As to this clone: Since a much larger clone is just one base distant, this may be a read error. The rearrangement uses TRBV7-2 and TRBJ1-1; D uncertain. Germline CDR1 SGHTA, CDR2 FQGNSA. Trimming removed 0 bases at V and 1 base at J, with 6 bases between. The CDR3 is 14 residues long. The chain's CDR3 is CASSLAGRNTEAFF. The CDR3 DNA sequence: TGTGCCAGCAGCTTAGCAGGCAGGAACACTGAAGCTTTCTTT.